This T cell receptor beta chain was identified during a study of OX40 agonist ivuxolimab in advanced cancers. Study in general: Patients received intravenous ivuxolimab every 2 weeks at 0.01 to 10 mg/kg.

CDR1 and CDR2 (germline): MDHEN, SYDVKM. The length of the CDR3 is 15 residues. The V gene lost 7 bases and the J gene lost 1 base, with 16 bases spanning the gap. The table came from immunoSEQ multiplex PCR; TCRdb's copy has only in-frame clones and leaves some out. Among approximately 68,000 clones listed, roughly 84% were seen once. This sequence originates from an adult with an advanced solid tumor such as melanoma, head and neck, liver or kidney cancer. The chain uses TRBV28 and TRBJ1-1, with D perhaps TRBD1 (5 bases). This sample comprised CD4+ or CD8+ T cells sorted from blood, obtained in a trial of the OX40 agonist ivuxolimab. The CDR3 DNA follows: TGTGCCAGCAAACGAGGGGACTATAGGAACACTGAAGCTTTCTTT. Translation gives CASKRGDYRNTEAFF.